These T cell receptor beta chains were read from a single sample in a study of blood T cells in healthy people across ages. TCRdb recomputed calls from the 5' RACE reads with MiXCR, one row per CDR3 protein. This sample carries roughly 1,700,000 distinct CDR3 sequences, 28% of them seen once, and the ten largest clones take 7.7%. Material for sequencing was blood. These TCRs come from a woman under 40 in good health. Each CDR3 is given with its conserved first and last residue. D genes are given only for firm matches. Not all rows give a size; the values are once, few, many and, for expanded clones, a class.

j_call: TRBJ2-5
d_call: .
clone_size: many
cdr3_length: 12
v_call: TRBV29-1
cdr3_aa: CSVFTLQETQYF
cdr3_nt: TGCAGCGTTTTCACACTCCAAGAGACCCAGTACTTC

j_call: TRBJ2-1
d_call: .
clone_size: .
cdr3_length: 14
v_call: TRBV12-3/TRBV12-4
cdr3_aa: CASSLSGLVNEQFF
cdr3_nt: TGTGCCAGCAGTTTATCAGGTTTGGTGAATGAGCAGTTCTTC

j_call: TRBJ2-3
d_call: .
clone_size: few
cdr3_length: 17
v_call: TRBV18
cdr3_aa: CASSPPVGASGTDTQYF
cdr3_nt: TGTGCCAGCTCACCACCGGTTGGGGCGAGCGGCACAGATACGCAGTATTTT

j_call: TRBJ1-1
d_call: TRBD1
clone_size: .
cdr3_length: 15
v_call: TRBV7-2
cdr3_aa: CASSYLQGGVTEAFF
cdr3_nt: TGTGCCAGCAGCTACCTACAGGGGGGAGTCACTGAAGCTTTCTTT

j_call: TRBJ2-3
d_call: .
clone_size: many
cdr3_length: 13
v_call: TRBV7-9
cdr3_aa: CASSFTEADTQYF
cdr3_nt: TGTGCCAGCAGCTTTACGGAGGCAGATACGCAGTATTTT

j_call: TRBJ2-1
d_call: .
clone_size: many
cdr3_length: 11
v_call: TRBV12-3/TRBV12-4
cdr3_aa: CAIAIGGEQFF
cdr3_nt: TGTGCCATCGCAATCGGGGGAGAGCAGTTCTTC

j_call: TRBJ1-5
d_call: .
clone_size: few
cdr3_length: 15
v_call: TRBV12-3/TRBV12-4
cdr3_aa: CASSPGGGSNQPQHF
cdr3_nt: TGTGCCAGCAGCCCTGGAGGAGGTAGTAATCAGCCCCAGCATTTT

j_call: TRBJ2-7
d_call: .
clone_size: .
cdr3_length: 13
v_call: TRBV5-1
cdr3_aa: CASSFTSGTEQYF
cdr3_nt: TGCGCCAGCAGCTTTACCTCAGGGACCGAGCAGTACTTC

j_call: TRBJ2-7
d_call: TRBD1
clone_size: many
cdr3_length: 17
v_call: TRBV7-2
cdr3_aa: CASSLYGTGVGSYEQYF
cdr3_nt: TGTGCCAGCAGCTTATACGGGACAGGGGTGGGGTCCTACGAGCAGTACTTC

j_call: TRBJ2-3
d_call: .
clone_size: .
cdr3_length: 15
v_call: TRBV11-1
cdr3_aa: CASSRRVVGTDTQYF
cdr3_nt: TGTGCCAGCAGCCGTCGAGTGGTGGGCACAGATACGCAGTATTTT

j_call: TRBJ2-5
d_call: .
clone_size: many
cdr3_length: 15
v_call: TRBV20-1
cdr3_aa: CSARDWSFGGETQYF
cdr3_nt: TGCAGTGCTAGAGATTGGAGTTTCGGGGGTGAGACCCAGTACTTC

j_call: TRBJ2-7
d_call: .
clone_size: many
cdr3_length: 13
v_call: TRBV29-1
cdr3_aa: CSVDDGPAIEQYF
cdr3_nt: TGCAGCGTGGACGACGGGCCAGCCATCGAGCAGTACTTC

j_call: TRBJ2-7
d_call: .
clone_size: few
cdr3_length: 16
v_call: TRBV9
cdr3_aa: CASSVVGGSPPYEQYF
cdr3_nt: TGTGCCAGCAGCGTAGTAGGTGGCAGCCCTCCCTACGAGCAGTACTTC

j_call: TRBJ2-1
d_call: .
clone_size: .
cdr3_length: 14
v_call: TRBV20-1
cdr3_aa: CSAMGAKEDNEQFF
cdr3_nt: TGCAGTGCCATGGGGGCCAAGGAAGACAATGAGCAGTTCTTC

j_call: TRBJ2-1
d_call: .
clone_size: few
cdr3_length: 13
v_call: TRBV20-1
cdr3_aa: CSAPLTGADEQFF
cdr3_nt: TGCAGTGCTCCCTTGACGGGGGCGGATGAGCAGTTCTTC

j_call: TRBJ2-7
d_call: .
clone_size: few
cdr3_length: 15
v_call: TRBV12-3/TRBV12-4
cdr3_aa: CASSLSVTGNYEQYF
cdr3_nt: TGTGCCAGCAGTCTAAGTGTCACAGGCAACTACGAGCAGTACTTC

j_call: TRBJ2-4
d_call: .
clone_size: few
cdr3_length: 11
v_call: TRBV20-1
cdr3_aa: CSARSGNIQYF
cdr3_nt: TGCAGTGCTAGAAGCGGTAACATTCAGTACTTC

j_call: TRBJ1-1
d_call: .
clone_size: once
cdr3_length: 15
v_call: TRBV20-1
cdr3_aa: CSAPKTGNVNTEAFF
cdr3_nt: TGCAGTGCTCCAAAGACGGGTAACGTGAACACTGAAGCTTTCTTT

j_call: TRBJ2-3
d_call: TRBD1
clone_size: .
cdr3_length: 14
v_call: TRBV2
cdr3_aa: CASSERQGADTQYF
cdr3_nt: TGTGCCAGCAGTGAACGACAGGGAGCAGATACGCAGTATTTT

j_call: TRBJ1-2
d_call: .
clone_size: few
cdr3_length: 12
v_call: TRBV12-3/TRBV12-4
cdr3_aa: CASSGDTRGYTF
cdr3_nt: TGTGCCAGCAGCGGGGACACTAGAGGCTACACCTTC

j_call: TRBJ2-7
d_call: .
clone_size: .
cdr3_length: 17
v_call: TRBV12-3/TRBV12-4
cdr3_aa: CASSPTGGRVASYEQYF
cdr3_nt: TGTGCCAGCAGTCCCACTGGGGGGCGCGTTGCCTCCTACGAGCAGTACTTC

j_call: TRBJ1-6
d_call: .
clone_size: .
cdr3_length: 15
v_call: TRBV27
cdr3_aa: CASSLYRGSGSPLHF
cdr3_nt: TGTGCCAGCAGTTTATATCGGGGGTCGGGATCACCCCTCCACTTT

j_call: TRBJ2-3
d_call: .
clone_size: .
cdr3_length: 16
v_call: TRBV2
cdr3_aa: CASGGLQESNTDTQYF
cdr3_nt: TGTGCCAGCGGGGGGTTACAGGAATCCAACACAGATACGCAGTATTTT

j_call: TRBJ2-7
d_call: .
clone_size: many
cdr3_length: 12
v_call: TRBV12-3/TRBV12-4
cdr3_aa: CASTDQGYEQYF
cdr3_nt: TGTGCCAGCACCGATCAGGGCTACGAGCAGTACTTC

j_call: TRBJ2-5
d_call: .
clone_size: .
cdr3_length: 14
v_call: TRBV5-1
cdr3_aa: CASSLSGSQGTQYF
cdr3_nt: TGCGCCAGCAGCTTGTCGGGTAGTCAAGGGACCCAGTACTTC

j_call: TRBJ1-2
d_call: .
clone_size: .
cdr3_length: 13
v_call: TRBV12-3/TRBV12-4
cdr3_aa: CASSRDISYGYTF
cdr3_nt: TGTGCCAGCAGTAGGGACATTTCCTATGGCTACACCTTC

j_call: TRBJ2-5
d_call: .
clone_size: few
cdr3_length: 12
v_call: TRBV11-2
cdr3_aa: CASSWPGETQYF
cdr3_nt: TGTGCCAGCAGCTGGCCTGGAGAGACCCAGTACTTC

j_call: TRBJ2-7
d_call: .
clone_size: many
cdr3_length: 15
v_call: TRBV29-1
cdr3_aa: CSVKGSQGLSYEQYF
cdr3_nt: TGCAGCGTCAAGGGGTCCCAGGGGCTTTCGTACGAGCAGTACTTC

j_call: TRBJ2-3
d_call: .
clone_size: .
cdr3_length: 14
v_call: TRBV20-1
cdr3_aa: CSAPPQGTHATQYF
cdr3_nt: TGCAGTGCTCCTCCTCAGGGAACTCACGCCACGCAGTATTTT

j_call: TRBJ2-1
d_call: TRBD2
clone_size: many
cdr3_length: 14
v_call: TRBV2
cdr3_aa: CASRGLGGNNEQFF
cdr3_nt: TGTGCCAGCAGAGGACTAGGTGGGAACAATGAGCAGTTCTTC

j_call: TRBJ1-2
d_call: TRBD1
clone_size: .
cdr3_length: 16
v_call: TRBV20-1
cdr3_aa: CSARDPQGGGGGGYTF
cdr3_nt: TGCAGTGCTAGAGACCCACAGGGAGGGGGCGGGGGAGGCTACACCTTC

j_call: TRBJ2-2
d_call: TRBD2
clone_size: few
cdr3_length: 14
v_call: TRBV29-1
cdr3_aa: CSAGTSGWTGELFF
cdr3_nt: TGCAGCGCCGGGACTAGCGGGTGGACCGGGGAGCTGTTTTTT

j_call: TRBJ1-2
d_call: .
clone_size: .
cdr3_length: 12
v_call: TRBV12-3/TRBV12-4
cdr3_aa: CATQPSQGGYTF
cdr3_nt: TGTGCCACACAACCATCCCAGGGGGGCTACACCTTC

j_call: TRBJ2-2
d_call: .
clone_size: .
cdr3_length: 13
v_call: TRBV29-1
cdr3_aa: CSVGRSGAGELFF
cdr3_nt: TGCAGCGTTGGTCGTTCAGGCGCCGGGGAGCTGTTTTTT

j_call: TRBJ2-1
d_call: .
clone_size: many
cdr3_length: 11
v_call: TRBV7-9
cdr3_aa: CASSPLAEQFF
cdr3_nt: TGTGCCAGCAGCCCATTAGCGGAGCAGTTCTTC

j_call: TRBJ2-7
d_call: TRBD1
clone_size: many
cdr3_length: 15
v_call: TRBV27
cdr3_aa: CASSLYLTGLSEQYF
cdr3_nt: TGTGCCAGCAGTCTATACTTGACAGGGCTTTCCGAGCAGTACTTC

j_call: TRBJ2-7
d_call: .
clone_size: .
cdr3_length: 16
v_call: TRBV6-1
cdr3_aa: CASSDGWTPLSYEQYF
cdr3_nt: TGTGCCAGCAGTGATGGCTGGACACCCCTCTCCTACGAGCAGTACTTC

j_call: TRBJ1-1
d_call: .
clone_size: .
cdr3_length: 11
v_call: TRBV20-1
cdr3_aa: CSAARNTEAFF
cdr3_nt: TGCAGTGCCGCCCGGAACACTGAAGCTTTCTTT

j_call: TRBJ2-3
d_call: .
clone_size: many
cdr3_length: 13
v_call: TRBV6-1
cdr3_aa: CASTPQRADTQYF
cdr3_nt: TGTGCCAGCACCCCACAACGGGCAGATACGCAGTATTTT

j_call: TRBJ1-2
d_call: .
clone_size: many
cdr3_length: 13
v_call: TRBV2
cdr3_aa: CASRADTSYGYTF
cdr3_nt: TGTGCCAGCAGGGCAGACACCTCGTATGGCTACACCTTC

j_call: TRBJ2-1
d_call: TRBD2
clone_size: few
cdr3_length: 14
v_call: TRBV4-2
cdr3_aa: CASTLGLAGAEQFF
cdr3_nt: TGTGCCAGCACCTTAGGACTAGCGGGGGCCGAGCAGTTCTTC

j_call: TRBJ2-3
d_call: TRBD2
clone_size: many
cdr3_length: 14
v_call: TRBV12-3/TRBV12-4
cdr3_aa: CASSPGTITDTQYF
cdr3_nt: TGTGCCAGCAGCCCCGGGACTATCACAGATACGCAGTATTTT

j_call: TRBJ1-6
d_call: .
clone_size: .
cdr3_length: 13
v_call: TRBV4-3
cdr3_aa: CASSQPGESPLHF
cdr3_nt: TGCGCCAGCAGCCAGCCGGGGGAATCACCCCTCCACTTT

j_call: TRBJ2-7
d_call: .
clone_size: many
cdr3_length: 11
v_call: TRBV30
cdr3_aa: CAWSLTYEQYF
cdr3_nt: TGTGCCTGGAGTCTCACCTACGAGCAGTACTTC

j_call: TRBJ1-1
d_call: .
clone_size: few
cdr3_length: 14
v_call: TRBV18
cdr3_aa: CASSPPSMNTEAFF
cdr3_nt: TGTGCCAGCTCACCGCCCAGCATGAACACTGAAGCTTTCTTT

j_call: TRBJ2-1
d_call: TRBD2
clone_size: few
cdr3_length: 15
v_call: TRBV20-1
cdr3_aa: CSARDPSGGFNEQFF
cdr3_nt: TGCAGTGCTAGAGATCCCAGCGGGGGGTTCAATGAGCAGTTCTTC

j_call: TRBJ2-3
d_call: .
clone_size: few
cdr3_length: 14
v_call: TRBV29-1
cdr3_aa: CSVAASSGQGTQYF
cdr3_nt: TGCAGCGTTGCAGCCTCCTCGGGTCAGGGAACGCAGTATTTT

j_call: TRBJ2-4
d_call: TRBD1
clone_size: many
cdr3_length: 16
v_call: TRBV11-2
cdr3_aa: CASSLGGTGFENIQYF
cdr3_nt: TGTGCCAGCAGCTTAGGGGGGACAGGGTTCGAAAACATTCAGTACTTC

j_call: TRBJ1-4
d_call: TRBD1
clone_size: few
cdr3_length: 15
v_call: TRBV20-1
cdr3_aa: CSARVLQGAHEKLFF
cdr3_nt: TGCAGTGCTAGAGTTCTACAGGGGGCGCATGAAAAACTGTTTTTT

j_call: TRBJ2-4
d_call: .
clone_size: .
cdr3_length: 14
v_call: TRBV7-9
cdr3_aa: CASSLAPTYNEQYF
cdr3_nt: TGTGCCAGCAGCTTAGCGCCTACCTACAATGAGCAGTACTTC

j_call: TRBJ2-1
d_call: TRBD1
clone_size: few
cdr3_length: 15
v_call: TRBV11-3
cdr3_aa: CASSQGQEVLREQFF
cdr3_nt: TGTGCCAGCAGCCAAGGACAGGAGGTGCTTCGGGAGCAGTTCTTC

j_call: TRBJ1-2
d_call: TRBD1
clone_size: few
cdr3_length: 14
v_call: TRBV5-1
cdr3_aa: CASSLYGTGYGYTF
cdr3_nt: TGCGCCAGCAGCTTGTACGGGACAGGCTATGGCTACACCTTC

j_call: TRBJ1-1
d_call: .
clone_size: .
cdr3_length: 15
v_call: TRBV10-2
cdr3_aa: CASRAYTGRNTEAFF
cdr3_nt: TGCGCCAGCAGAGCATACACAGGGAGGAACACTGAAGCTTTCTTT

j_call: TRBJ1-1
d_call: .
clone_size: few
cdr3_length: 16
v_call: TRBV20-1
cdr3_aa: CSARDPRGLQNTEAFF
cdr3_nt: TGCAGTGCTAGAGACCCGAGAGGGCTCCAGAACACTGAAGCTTTCTTT